One and the same sample provided the 29 T cell receptor beta chains below, sequenced in a study of blood T cell repertoires in COVID-19. TCRdb's table, derived via immunoSEQ multiplex PCR, lists solely in-frame clones and lacks some. This table holds some 220,000 clones, 80% to 85% found once. The sample taken for sequencing was peripheral blood. These receptors originate from a young woman who had recovered from COVID-19.

V and J are TRBV6-5 and TRBJ2-5; possible D gene TRBD1, 6 bases. Trimming left V 2 bases short and J 3 bases short, with 13 bases between. The germline CDR1 and CDR2 sequences are MNHEY and SVGAGI. The length of the CDR3 is 15 residues. The CDR3 is CASSYLGQPEETQYF. The CDR3 DNA reads as TGTGCCAGCAGTTACCTCGGACAGCCAGAAGAGACCCAGTACTTC.

The chain combines TRBV25-1 with TRBJ2-7; TRBD2 matches 10 bases. This CDR3 spans 18 amino acids. CDR1 and CDR2 (germline): MGHDK, SYGVNS. The V and J ends lost 1 base and 5 bases, in that order; junction bases with no gene match: 14. In nucleotides, the CDR3 is TGTGCCAGCAGTGAATCCTTGGCTAGCGGGAGCTTATCCCACGAGCAGTACTTC. This gives the protein CASSESLASGSLSHEQYF.

This clone was recorded many times. The chain is built from TRBV5-1 and TRBJ2-1; D is undetermined. The CDR3 spans 14 residues. Trimming shortened V by 6 bases and J by 0 bases, and 10 bases separated the two germline ends. Germline V CDR1 and CDR2: SGHRS, YFSETQ. As DNA, the CDR3 is TGCGCCAGCACCCGCAGCGCCTCCTACAATGAGCAGTTCTTC. Protein sequence: CASTRSASYNEQFF.

The gene calls are TRBV24-1 and TRBJ2-5; D not resolved. CDR3 size: 13 residues. Germline V gene data show CDR1 as KGHDR and CDR2 as SFDVKD. The germline V and J ends were trimmed by 1 base and 2 bases, with 4 bases remaining between them. CDR3 DNA: TGTGCCACCAGTGATTTAGCACAAGAGACCCAGTACTTC. The encoded protein is CATSDLAQETQYF.

The J gene is TRBJ2-2, the V gene TRBV9, with 7 positions matching TRBD1. J gave up 5 bases and V 0 bases, and 1 base lay outside the gene matches. The CDR3 covers 14 residues. The germline V gene has CDR1 SGDLS and CDR2 YYNGEE. The CDR3 sequence: CASSVAQGTGELFF. DNA for the CDR3: TGTGCCAGCAGCGTAGCACAGGGGACCGGGGAGCTGTTTTTT. The variable domain in full, completed from reference TRBV9 and TRBJ2-2, reads DSGVTQTPKHLITATGQRVTLRCSPRSGDLSVYWYQQSLDQGLQFLIQYYNGEERAKGNILERFSAQQFPDLHSELNLSSLELGDSALYFCASSVAQGTGELFFGEGSRLTVL.

This chain joins TRBV2 and TRBJ1-3, with 7 bases identical to TRBD1. CDR3 length: 15 amino acids. The germline V gene encodes CDR1 SNHLY and CDR2 FYNNEI. With 6 bases clipped from V and 4 bases from J, the junction kept 9 bases outside the gene matches. In DNA form, the CDR3 reads TGTGCCAGCAGGGACTTGCAGGGGGGAGGAAACACCATATATTTT. Protein: CASRDLQGGGNTIYF. Drawing the rest from reference TRBV2 and TRBJ1-3, the complete variable domain is EPEVTQTPSHQVTQMGQEVILRCVPISNHLYFYWYRQILGQKVEFLVSFYNNEISEKSEIFDDQFSVERPDGSNFTLKIRSTKLEDSAMYFCASRDLQGGGNTIYFGEGSWLTVV.

This chain uses TRBV18 with TRBJ2-3; tentatively, D is TRBD1 (5 bases). V lost 3 bases to trimming and J lost 3 bases, with 16 bases between them. The CDR3 runs 16 residues. Germline V CDR1 and CDR2: KGHSH, LQKENI. CDR3 region: CASSPTSHSGTDTQYF. The DNA of the CDR3 is TGTGCCAGCTCACCGACCAGTCATTCAGGGACAGATACGCAGTATTTT. Full variable domain (rest looked up from reference TRBV18 and TRBJ2-3): NAGVMQNPRHLVRRRGQEARLRCSPMKGHSHVYWYRQLPEEGLKFMVYLQKENIIDESGMPKERFSAEFPKEGPSILRIQQVVRGDSAAYFCASSPTSHSGTDTQYFGPGTRLTVL.

The chain is built from TRBV28 and TRBJ1-5; D might be TRBD1 (6 bases). Trimming cost V 7 bases and J 5 bases, with 18 bases left between them. This CDR3 comprises 15 residues. Germline CDR1 and CDR2: MDHEN and SYDVKM. The chain's CDR3 is CASTGIGTGYQPQHF. The CDR3 nucleotides read TGTGCCAGCACCGGTATCGGTACAGGGTATCAGCCCCAGCATTTT.

This clone was observed once. The rearrangement joins TRBV28 to TRBJ2-2; 9 nucleotides match TRBD2. The trim removed 5 bases at V and 7 bases at J, leaving 5 bases unmatched. The CDR3 is 14 residues long. Germline lookup yields CDR1 MDHEN and CDR2 SYDVKM. The CDR3 sequence: CASSPLAGIGELFF. The CDR3 nucleotides are TGTGCCAGCAGTCCCCTAGCGGGAATCGGGGAGCTGTTTTTT.

This chain joins TRBV11-3 and TRBJ2-1; 12 nucleotides match TRBD2. With 1 base clipped from V and 3 bases from J, the junction kept 13 bases outside the gene matches. The V gene's germline CDR1 is SGHNT and CDR2 YENEEA. The CDR3 has 20 amino acids. The CDR3: CASSLAWGRLAGANYNEQFF. The CDR3 DNA reads as TGTGCCAGCAGCTTAGCCTGGGGCCGACTAGCGGGAGCTAACTACAATGAGCAGTTCTTC.

This clone was counted only a few times. The chain couples TRBV24-1 to TRBJ2-1; no clear D gene. The germline gives CDR1 KGHDR, CDR2 SFDVKD. Trimming shortened V by 4 bases and J by 7 bases, and 10 bases separated the two germline ends. This CDR3 is 13 amino acids long. The CDR3 here is CATSDHLVNEQFF. The CDR3 region has the DNA TGTGCCACCAGTGACCACCTAGTAAATGAGCAGTTCTTC.

CDR3 amino acids: CASSWGDPPLTDTQYF. DNA of the CDR3: TGTGCCAGCAGTTGGGGGGACCCCCCTCTCACAGATACGCAGTATTTT. The rearrangement links TRBV28 to TRBJ2-3, with D possibly being TRBD2 (6 bases). This CDR3 is 16 amino acids long. Trimming removed 4 bases from V and 2 bases from J, with 16 bases in between. CDR1 is MDHEN, CDR2 SYDVKM, per germline.

This chain joins TRBV5-1 and TRBJ1-3; the match to TRBD1 covers 7 bases. J was trimmed by 3 bases and V by 4 bases; bases with no gene match: 10. Germline V gene lookup returns CDR1 SGHRS and CDR2 YFSETQ. The CDR3 loop spans 16 amino acids. This CDR3 is CASSKATGTGGNTIYF. The CDR3 DNA is TGCGCCAGCAGCAAAGCGACAGGGACGGGTGGAAACACCATATATTTT.

J is TRBJ2-7 and V is TRBV6-5, with 7 nucleotides matching TRBD1. The CDR3 runs 15 residues. V trimming: 7 bases; J trimming: 0 bases; junction bases outside the gene matches: 9. CDR1 and CDR2 from the germline V gene are MNHEY and SVGAGI. CDR3 sequence (DNA): TGTGCCAGCATTCCGGGACAGTCTCTCTCCTACGAGCAGTACTTC. Amino acid sequence: CASIPGQSLSYEQYF.

The rearrangement links TRBV27 to TRBJ2-1, with a possible D match to TRBD1 (6 bases). V was clipped by 1 base and J by 2 bases, with 12 bases between them. The CDR3 totals 16 residues. CDR1 is MNHEY, CDR2 SMNVEV, per germline (reference sequence). The CDR3 here is CASSLLAGTTYNEQFF. The CDR3 DNA sequence: TGTGCCAGCAGTTTATTAGCAGGGACAACCTACAATGAGCAGTTCTTC.

The CDR3 region has the DNA TGTGCCAGCAGCCAGACCGGGACAGGGTTCTACGAGCAGTACTTC. This sequence encodes CASSQTGTGFYEQYF. The chain is built from TRBV5-4 and TRBJ2-7, with 9 bases that match TRBD1. Germline trimming cut 4 bases from V and 3 bases from J; bases unmatched to any gene: 8. The CDR3 consists of 15 residues. Germline-derived CDR1 and CDR2 are SGHNT and YYREEE (reference sequence).

This chain links TRBV4-2 with TRBJ2-1; tentative D call: TRBD2 (5 bases). Germline CDR1 is LGHNA and CDR2 is YNFKEQ. There are 16 residues in the CDR3. V was clipped by 4 bases and J by 0 bases, with 13 bases between them. CDR3 sequence: CASSPASTSSYNEQFF. DNA for the CDR3: TGTGCCAGCAGCCCCGCTAGCACCAGCTCCTACAATGAGCAGTTCTTC.

The CDR3 sequence is CASSQDPMLGAVINEQFF. CDR3 nucleotides: TGTGCCAGCAGCCAAGATCCTATGCTGGGGGCCGTTATCAATGAGCAGTTCTTC. The chain is built from TRBV3-1 (or the pseudogene TRBV3-2) and TRBJ2-1; possibly TRBD1 for D (6 bases). The germline CDR1 and CDR2 sequences are LGHDT and YNNKEL (reference sequence). CDR3 length: 18 residues. The V and J ends lost 0 bases and 6 bases respectively, with 21 bases between them.

This chain links TRBV24-1 with TRBJ2-5, with TRBD2 as a possible D gene (6 bases). The CDR3 totals 16 residues. CDR1 is KGHDR and CDR2 is SFDVKD in the germline V gene. With 2 bases removed from V and 0 bases from J, the gap between germline ends came to 12 bases. The CDR3, as DNA: TGTGCCACCAGTGATTGGGCGGGATCGAACCAAGAGACCCAGTACTTC. It translates to CATSDWAGSNQETQYF.

The V and J genes are TRBV6-5 and TRBJ2-7; TRBD2 agrees at 8 bases. Germline V gene data show CDR1 as MNHEY and CDR2 as SVGAGI. V was pared by 4 bases and J by 5 bases, with 10 bases of the junction left unmatched. CDR3 length: 15 amino acids. CDR3 amino acids: CASSSRTSRVHEQYF. CDR3 nucleotides: TGTGCCAGCAGTTCTCGGACTAGCCGAGTCCACGAGCAGTACTTC.

CDR3 in amino acids: CARQGWGGEKLFF. In nucleotides, the CDR3 is TGTGCCCGCCAGGGGTGGGGCGGTGAAAAACTGTTTTTT. The chain recombines TRBV30 with TRBJ1-4, with a weak D call TRBD1 (6 bases). The CDR3 totals 13 residues. V was cut by 8 bases and J by 7 bases, with 17 bases left in between. CDR1 and CDR2 (germline): GTSNPN, SVGIG (reference sequence).

The rearrangement joins TRBV5-1 to TRBJ2-2, with 7 bases lining up with TRBD1. Unmatched junction bases numbered 6, after V lost 7 bases and J lost 3 bases. The length of the CDR3 is 14 residues. Germline loops: CDR1 SGHRS, CDR2 YFSETQ. The CDR3 DNA reads as TGCGCCAGCCGCTCCACAGGGGACACCGGGGAGCTGTTTTTT. This codes for CASRSTGDTGELFF.

The chain links TRBV13 to TRBJ2-3, with a weak D call TRBD1 (5 bases). V was clipped by 2 bases and J by 5 bases, with 14 bases between them. The CDR3 runs 15 residues. From germline, CDR1 is PRHDT and CDR2 FYEKMQ (reference sequence). CDR3 sequence reads: CASSLRRNQGDTQYF. In nucleotides, the CDR3 is TGTGCCAGCAGCTTAAGACGGAATCAGGGAGATACGCAGTATTTT. Combining the CDR3 with reference TRBV13 and TRBJ2-3 gives the whole variable domain AAGVIQSPRHLIKEKRETATLKCYPIPRHDTVYWYQQGPGQDPQFLISFYEKMQSDKGSIPDRFSAQQFSDYHSELNMSSLELGDSALYFCASSLRRNQGDTQYFGPGTRLTVL.

This sequence joins TRBV7-3 and TRBJ2-7; D perhaps matches TRBD1 (7 bases). The V gene lost 5 bases and the J gene lost 7 bases, with 15 bases spanning the gap. CDR1 and CDR2 (germline): SGHTA, FQGTGA. The CDR3 runs 13 residues. CDR3 amino acids: CASSAGQSGEQYF. Here the CDR3 DNA reads TGTGCCAGCAGCGCGGGACAGTCGGGTGAGCAGTACTTC.

The V and J genes are TRBV24-1 and TRBJ2-5, with a possible D match to TRBD2 (5 bases). V was clipped by 5 bases and J by 5 bases, with 20 bases between them. Germline assignment: CDR1 KGHDR and CDR2 SFDVKD. The CDR3 loop spans 16 amino acids. CDR3 amino acids: CATSGGFPSYGETQYF. The CDR3 bases are TGTGCCACCAGTGGAGGGTTCCCGAGTTATGGGGAGACCCAGTACTTC.

This chain connects TRBV18 to TRBJ2-5; 7 positions agree with TRBD2. Germline CDR1 reads KGHSH; CDR2 reads LQKENI. The ends lost 4 bases at V and 5 bases at J; junction bases unmatched: 7. The CDR3 is 14 amino acids. CDR3 loop: CASSRMAGDETQYF. CDR3 DNA sequence: TGTGCCAGCTCACGGATGGCGGGAGATGAGACCCAGTACTTC.

V is TRBV2 and J is TRBJ1-4; D perhaps matches TRBD1 (5 bases). Germline V CDR1 and CDR2: SNHLY, FYNNEI. V was cut by 6 bases and J by 3 bases, with 14 bases left in between. The CDR3 covers 15 residues. The DNA for the CDR3 is TGTGCCAGCAGAGTAGACAGTACCTCTAATGAAAAACTGTTTTTT. The encoded protein is CASRVDSTSNEKLFF.

The chain joins TRBV18 to TRBJ1-4; D not resolved. Trimming removed 3 bases from V and 8 bases from J, with 16 bases in between. Germline loops: CDR1 KGHSH, CDR2 LQKENI. The CDR3 is made up of 15 amino acids. The CDR3 sequence is CASSPNKAGGEKLFF. CDR3 DNA: TGTGCCAGCTCACCCAATAAGGCAGGAGGGGAAAAACTGTTTTTT.

The chain employs TRBV9 and TRBJ2-3, with a possible D match to TRBD2 (6 bases). Germline V gene sequence: CDR1 SGDLS, CDR2 YYNGEE. The CDR3 spans 16 residues. The V gene lost 3 bases and the J gene lost 1 base, with 15 bases spanning the gap. The CDR3 loop is CASSAQSGSRTDTQYF. As DNA, the CDR3 is TGTGCCAGCAGCGCTCAAAGCGGGTCCCGCACAGATACGCAGTATTTT.